Listed here are 4 T cell receptor beta chains from one sample, sequenced in a study of cytomegalovirus exposure and HLA in healthy donors (dated by TCRdb to the late 2010s). Library construction relied on the immunoSEQ multiplex PCR assay. The multiplex PCR relied on a mix of 60 forward primers for TCR Vbeta segments and 13 reverse primers for TCR Jbeta segments. This immuneACCESS table, as held by TCRdb, lists in-frame sequences with V and J called but not all clones. Of the missing ones, under half trace to an unresolved V gene in checked studies; the others have no known cause. The table for this sample lists some 170,000 clones; roughly two thirds of them were counted only once. The ten largest clones capture 2.8% of the sample. Sequencing used PBMCs. The receptor set was obtained from a woman aged 30 to 39 in good health and CMV-seronegative.

This chain joins TRBV4-3 and TRBJ1-2, with D maybe TRBD1 (5 bases). The V and J ends lost 2 bases and 4 bases respectively, with 11 bases between them. Germline V gives CDR1 LGHNA, CDR2 YSLEER. The CDR3 sequence is 14 residues long. The CDR3 region has the DNA TGCGCCAGCAGCCAAAGAGACAGTCTCTATGGCTACACCTTC. This codes for CASSQRDSLYGYTF.

Only a few counts were recorded for this clone. This chain links TRBV12-1 with TRBJ1-2. TRBV12-1 is deemed a pseudogene. The CDR3 length is 15 residues. The CDR3 DNA sequence: TGTGCCAGCAGCTCCCCCCGAGGCACCTTCTATGGCTACACCTTC. Encoded protein: CASSSPRGTFYGYTF.

The chain employs TRBV4-1 and TRBJ1-1; D is unresolved. Germline V gene sequence: CDR1 MGHRA, CDR2 YSYEKL. V lost 5 bases and J lost 1, with 14 bases in between. The CDR3 runs to 15 residues. The CDR3 sequence: CASSWFQRGNTEAFF. The DNA of the CDR3 is TGCGCCAGCAGCTGGTTCCAAAGAGGGAACACTGAAGCTTTCTTT.

The rearrangement uses TRBV27 and TRBJ2-7, with 9 nucleotides matching TRBD2. V lost 4 bases and J lost 2; bases outside the gene matches: 12. There are 17 residues in the CDR3. Germline CDR1 MNHEY, CDR2 SMNVEV (reference sequence). The CDR3 reads CASSWQGLAGGPYEQYF. As DNA, the CDR3 is TGTGCCAGCAGTTGGCAAGGGTTGGCGGGAGGGCCCTACGAGCAGTACTTC.